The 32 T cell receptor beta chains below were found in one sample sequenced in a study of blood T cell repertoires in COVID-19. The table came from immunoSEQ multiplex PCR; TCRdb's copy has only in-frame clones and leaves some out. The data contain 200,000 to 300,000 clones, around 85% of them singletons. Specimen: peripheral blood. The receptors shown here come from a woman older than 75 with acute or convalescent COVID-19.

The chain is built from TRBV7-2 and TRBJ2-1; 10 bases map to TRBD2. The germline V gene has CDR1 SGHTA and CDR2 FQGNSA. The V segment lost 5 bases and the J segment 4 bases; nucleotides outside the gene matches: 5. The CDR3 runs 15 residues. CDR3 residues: CASSPSGGGYNEQFF. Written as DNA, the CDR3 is TGTGCCAGCAGCCCCAGCGGGGGGGGATACAATGAGCAGTTCTTC.

CDR3 in amino acids: CASSRDSQETQYF. CDR3 sequence (DNA): TGTGCCAGCAGCCGGGACAGCCAAGAGACCCAGTACTTC. The rearrangement uses TRBV7-9 and TRBJ2-5; 7 bases map to TRBD1. The germline V gene has CDR1 SEHNR and CDR2 FQNEAQ (reference sequence). V lost 5 bases and J lost 1; bases outside the gene matches: 1. This CDR3 is 13 amino acids long.

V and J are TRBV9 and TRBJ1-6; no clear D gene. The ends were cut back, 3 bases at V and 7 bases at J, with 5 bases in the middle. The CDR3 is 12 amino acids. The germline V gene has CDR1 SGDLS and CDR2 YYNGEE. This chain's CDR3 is CASSGRNSPLHF. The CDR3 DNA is TGTGCCAGCAGCGGGAGGAATTCACCCCTCCACTTT. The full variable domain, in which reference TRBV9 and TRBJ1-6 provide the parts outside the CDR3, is DSGVTQTPKHLITATGQRVTLRCSPRSGDLSVYWYQQSLDQGLQFLIQYYNGEERAKGNILERFSAQQFPDLHSELNLSSLELGDSALYFCASSGRNSPLHFGNGTRLTVT.

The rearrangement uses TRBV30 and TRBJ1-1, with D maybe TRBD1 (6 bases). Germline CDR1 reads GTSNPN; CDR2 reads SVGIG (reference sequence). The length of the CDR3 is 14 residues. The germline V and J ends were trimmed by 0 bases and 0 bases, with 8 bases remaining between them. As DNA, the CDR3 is TGTGCCTGGAGTGTGGACAGTATGAACACTGAAGCTTTCTTT. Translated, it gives CAWSVDSMNTEAFF.

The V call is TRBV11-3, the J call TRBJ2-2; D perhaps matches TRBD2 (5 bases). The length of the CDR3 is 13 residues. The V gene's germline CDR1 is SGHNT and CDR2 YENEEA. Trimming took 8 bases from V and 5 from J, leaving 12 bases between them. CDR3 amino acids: CASSARGTGELFF. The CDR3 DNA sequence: TGTGCCAGCTCCGCCCGGGGAACCGGGGAGCTGTTTTTT. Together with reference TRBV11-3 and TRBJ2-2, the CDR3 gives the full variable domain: EAGVVQSPRYKIIEKKQPVAFWCNPISGHNTLYWYLQNLGQGPELLIRYENEEAVDDSQLPKDRFSAERLKGVDSTLKIQPAELGDSAVYLCASSARGTGELFFGEGSRLTVL.

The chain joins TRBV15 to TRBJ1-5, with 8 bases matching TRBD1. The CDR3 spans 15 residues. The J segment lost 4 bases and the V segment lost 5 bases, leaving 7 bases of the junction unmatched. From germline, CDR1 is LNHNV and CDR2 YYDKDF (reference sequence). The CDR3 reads CATSRKQGENQPQHF. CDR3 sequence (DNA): TGTGCCACCAGCCGAAAACAGGGGGAGAATCAGCCCCAGCATTTT.

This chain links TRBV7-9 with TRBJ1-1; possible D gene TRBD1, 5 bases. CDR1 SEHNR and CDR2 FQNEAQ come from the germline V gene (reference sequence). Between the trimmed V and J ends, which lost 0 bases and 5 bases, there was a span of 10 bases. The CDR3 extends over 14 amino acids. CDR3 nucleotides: TGTGCCAGCAGCTTAGCAGGGGAGGGGACTGAAGCTTTCTTT. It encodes CASSLAGEGTEAFF.

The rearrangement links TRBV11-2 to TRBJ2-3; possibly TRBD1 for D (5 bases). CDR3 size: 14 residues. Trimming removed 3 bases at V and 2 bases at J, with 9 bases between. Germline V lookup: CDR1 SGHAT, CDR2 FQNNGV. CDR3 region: CASSFARATDTQYF. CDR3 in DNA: TGTGCCAGCAGCTTTGCCAGGGCCACAGATACGCAGTATTTT.

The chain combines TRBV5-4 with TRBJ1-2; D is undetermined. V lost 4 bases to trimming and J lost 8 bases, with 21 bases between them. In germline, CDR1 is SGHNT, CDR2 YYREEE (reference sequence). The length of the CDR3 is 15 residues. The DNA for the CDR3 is TGTGCCAGCAGCCCCCCGGGTCCCCCCTCGTTGGGCTACACCTTC. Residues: CASSPPGPPSLGYTF.

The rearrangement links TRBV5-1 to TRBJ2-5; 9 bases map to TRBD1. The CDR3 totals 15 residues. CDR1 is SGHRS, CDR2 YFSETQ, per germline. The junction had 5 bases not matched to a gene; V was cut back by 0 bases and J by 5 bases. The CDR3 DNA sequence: TGCGCCAGCAGCTTGGGCCGGACAGGGGTGGAGACCCAGTACTTC. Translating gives CASSLGRTGVETQYF.

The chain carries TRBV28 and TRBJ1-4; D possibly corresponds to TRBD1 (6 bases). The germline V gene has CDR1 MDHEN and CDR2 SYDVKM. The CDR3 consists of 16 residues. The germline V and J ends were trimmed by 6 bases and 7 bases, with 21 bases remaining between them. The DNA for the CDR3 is TGTGCCAGCAGAACCCGGGGTCAGGGGAGATTTGAAAAACTGTTTTTT. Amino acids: CASRTRGQGRFEKLFF.

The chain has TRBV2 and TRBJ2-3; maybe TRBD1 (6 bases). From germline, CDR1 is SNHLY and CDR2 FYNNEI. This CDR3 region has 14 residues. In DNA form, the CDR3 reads TGTGCGCTACTTCGGGACAAGCGTGCAGATACGCAGTATTTT. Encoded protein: CALLRDKRADTQYF.

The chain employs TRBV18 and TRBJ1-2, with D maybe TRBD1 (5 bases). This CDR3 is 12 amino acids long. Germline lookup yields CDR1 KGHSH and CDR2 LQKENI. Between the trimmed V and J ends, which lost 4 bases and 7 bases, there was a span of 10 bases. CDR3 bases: TGTGCCAGCTCACAGGGACTTATTGGCTACACCTTC. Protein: CASSQGLIGYTF.

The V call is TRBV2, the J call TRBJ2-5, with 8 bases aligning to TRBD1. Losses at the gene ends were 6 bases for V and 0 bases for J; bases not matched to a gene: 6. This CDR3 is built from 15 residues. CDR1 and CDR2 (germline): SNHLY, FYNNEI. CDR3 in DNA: TGTGCCAGCAGGGTGGACAGGGCGTACCAAGAGACCCAGTACTTC. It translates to CASRVDRAYQETQYF.

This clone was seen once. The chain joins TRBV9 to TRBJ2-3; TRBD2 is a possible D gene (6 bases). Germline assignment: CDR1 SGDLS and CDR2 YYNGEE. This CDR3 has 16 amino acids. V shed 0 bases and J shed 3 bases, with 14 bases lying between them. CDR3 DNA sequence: TGTGCCAGCAGCGTAGATAGGACTACGCCGACAGATACGCAGTATTTT. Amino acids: CASSVDRTTPTDTQYF.

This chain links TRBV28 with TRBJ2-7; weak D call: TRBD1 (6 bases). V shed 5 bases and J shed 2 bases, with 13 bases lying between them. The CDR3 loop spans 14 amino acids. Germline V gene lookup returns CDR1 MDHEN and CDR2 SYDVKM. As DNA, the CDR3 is TGTGCCAGCAGTCTTGGACAGCTTACCTACGAGCAGTACTTC. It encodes CASSLGQLTYEQYF.

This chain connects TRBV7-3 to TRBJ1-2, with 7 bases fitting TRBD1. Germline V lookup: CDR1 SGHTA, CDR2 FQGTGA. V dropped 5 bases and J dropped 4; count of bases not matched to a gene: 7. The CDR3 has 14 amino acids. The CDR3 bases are TGTGCCAGCAGCAAATCGGAGGGGGCCTATGGCTACACCTTC. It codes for CASSKSEGAYGYTF.

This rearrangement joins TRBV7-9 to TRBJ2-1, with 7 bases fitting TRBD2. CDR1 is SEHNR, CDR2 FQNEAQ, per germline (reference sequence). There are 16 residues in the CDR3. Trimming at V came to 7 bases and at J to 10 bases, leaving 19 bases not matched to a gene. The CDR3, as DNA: TGTGCCAGCACCCTGCCGACTAGCCTCACCCTTAACGAGCAGTTCTTC. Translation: CASTLPTSLTLNEQFF.

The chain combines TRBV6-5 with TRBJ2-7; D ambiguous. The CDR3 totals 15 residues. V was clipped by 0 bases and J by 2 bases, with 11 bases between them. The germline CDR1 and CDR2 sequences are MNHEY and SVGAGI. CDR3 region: CASSYSGLTTYEQYF. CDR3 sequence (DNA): TGTGCCAGCAGTTACTCTGGGCTCACCACCTACGAGCAGTACTTC.

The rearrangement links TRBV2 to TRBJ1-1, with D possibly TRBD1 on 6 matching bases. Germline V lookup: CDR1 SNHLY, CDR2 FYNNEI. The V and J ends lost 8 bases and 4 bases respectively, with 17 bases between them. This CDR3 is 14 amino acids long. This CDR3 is CASSGTRMGTEAFF. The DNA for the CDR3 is TGTGCCAGCTCCGGGACAAGGATGGGCACTGAAGCTTTCTTT.

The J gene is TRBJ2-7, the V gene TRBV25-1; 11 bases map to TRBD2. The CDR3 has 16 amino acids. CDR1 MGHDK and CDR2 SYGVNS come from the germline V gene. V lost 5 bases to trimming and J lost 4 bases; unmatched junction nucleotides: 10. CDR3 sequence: CASSKGQASGGYEQYF. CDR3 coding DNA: TGTGCCAGCAGTAAGGGGCAGGCTAGCGGGGGGTACGAGCAGTACTTC.

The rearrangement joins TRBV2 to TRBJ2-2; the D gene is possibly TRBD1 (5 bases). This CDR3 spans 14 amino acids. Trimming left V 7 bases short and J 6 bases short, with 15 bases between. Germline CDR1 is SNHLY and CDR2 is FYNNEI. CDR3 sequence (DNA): TGTGCCAGCACTCGAGTAAAGGGGCCCGGGGAGCTGTTTTTT. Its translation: CASTRVKGPGELFF. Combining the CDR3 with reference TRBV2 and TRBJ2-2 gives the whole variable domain EPEVTQTPSHQVTQMGQEVILRCVPISNHLYFYWYRQILGQKVEFLVSFYNNEISEKSEIFDDQFSVERPDGSNFTLKIRSTKLEDSAMYFCASTRVKGPGELFFGEGSRLTVL.

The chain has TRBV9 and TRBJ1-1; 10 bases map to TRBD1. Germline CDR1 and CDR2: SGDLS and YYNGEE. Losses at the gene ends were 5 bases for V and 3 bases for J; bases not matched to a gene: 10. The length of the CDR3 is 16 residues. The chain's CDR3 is CASSPRDRGWDTEAFF. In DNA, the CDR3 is TGTGCCAGCAGTCCCCGGGACAGGGGTTGGGACACTGAAGCTTTCTTT.

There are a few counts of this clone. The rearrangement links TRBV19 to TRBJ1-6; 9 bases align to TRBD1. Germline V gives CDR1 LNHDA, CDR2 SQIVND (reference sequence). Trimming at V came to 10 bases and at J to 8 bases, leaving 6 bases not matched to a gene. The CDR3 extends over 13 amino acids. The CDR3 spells CATTGQGDSPLHF. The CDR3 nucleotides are TGTGCCACTACGGGACAGGGAGATTCACCCCTCCACTTT.

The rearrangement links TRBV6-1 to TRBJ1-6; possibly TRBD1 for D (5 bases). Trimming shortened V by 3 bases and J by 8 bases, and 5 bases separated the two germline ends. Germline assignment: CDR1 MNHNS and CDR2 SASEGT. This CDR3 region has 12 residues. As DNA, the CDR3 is TGTGCCAGCAGTGAGGGGCATTCACCCCTCCACTTT. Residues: CASSEGHSPLHF.

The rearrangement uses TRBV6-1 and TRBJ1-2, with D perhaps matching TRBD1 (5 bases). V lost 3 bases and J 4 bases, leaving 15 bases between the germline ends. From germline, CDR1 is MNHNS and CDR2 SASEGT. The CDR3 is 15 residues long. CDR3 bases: TGTGCCAGCAGTGATCCCTCCGACAGAGGCTATGGCTACACCTTC. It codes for CASSDPSDRGYGYTF.

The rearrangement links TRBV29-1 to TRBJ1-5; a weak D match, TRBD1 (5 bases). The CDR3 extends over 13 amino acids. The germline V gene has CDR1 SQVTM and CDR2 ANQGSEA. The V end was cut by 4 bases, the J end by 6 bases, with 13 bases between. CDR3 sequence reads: CSVGGGGGQPQHF. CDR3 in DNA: TGCAGCGTTGGAGGTGGGGGGGGTCAGCCCCAGCATTTT.

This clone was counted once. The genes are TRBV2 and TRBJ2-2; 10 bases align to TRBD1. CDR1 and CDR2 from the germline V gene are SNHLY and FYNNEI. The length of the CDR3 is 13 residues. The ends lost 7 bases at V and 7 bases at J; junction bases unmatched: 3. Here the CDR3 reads CASNDRGLGELFF. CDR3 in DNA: TGTGCCAGCAACGACAGGGGGCTCGGGGAGCTGTTTTTT.

As DNA, the CDR3 is TGTGCCAGCAGCCAAGATACGGGGAATCTTCTGGATGAGCAGTTCTTC. This codes for CASSQDTGNLLDEQFF. V usage is TRBV14 and J usage is TRBJ2-1; D may be TRBD2 (5 bases). Germline assignment: CDR1 SGHDN and CDR2 FVKESK. V lost 0 bases to trimming and J lost 8 bases, with 17 bases between them. The CDR3 totals 16 residues.

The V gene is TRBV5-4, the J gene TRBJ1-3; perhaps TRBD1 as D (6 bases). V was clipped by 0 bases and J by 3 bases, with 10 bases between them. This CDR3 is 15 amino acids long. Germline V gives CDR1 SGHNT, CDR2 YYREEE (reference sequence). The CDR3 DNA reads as TGTGCCAGCAGCTTGGGGGCAGGGGATGGAAACACCATATATTTT. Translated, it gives CASSLGAGDGNTIYF.

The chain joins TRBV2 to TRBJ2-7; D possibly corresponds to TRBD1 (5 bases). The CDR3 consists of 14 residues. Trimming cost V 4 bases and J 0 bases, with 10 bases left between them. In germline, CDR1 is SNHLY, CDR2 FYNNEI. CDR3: CASSGQLVSYEQYF. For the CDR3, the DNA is TGTGCCAGCAGTGGACAGCTAGTCTCCTACGAGCAGTACTTC. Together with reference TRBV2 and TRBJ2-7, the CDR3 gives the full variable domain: EPEVTQTPSHQVTQMGQEVILRCVPISNHLYFYWYRQILGQKVEFLVSFYNNEISEKSEIFDDQFSVERPDGSNFTLKIRSTKLEDSAMYFCASSGQLVSYEQYFGPGTRLTVT.

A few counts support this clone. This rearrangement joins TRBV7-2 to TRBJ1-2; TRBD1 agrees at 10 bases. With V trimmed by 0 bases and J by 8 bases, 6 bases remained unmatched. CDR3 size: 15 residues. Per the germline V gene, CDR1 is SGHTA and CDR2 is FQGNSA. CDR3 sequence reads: CASSLADGTGEGYTF. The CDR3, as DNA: TGTGCCAGCAGCTTAGCGGATGGGACAGGGGAGGGCTACACCTTC. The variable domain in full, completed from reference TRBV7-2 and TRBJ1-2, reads GAGVSQSPSNKVTEKGKDVELRCDPISGHTALYWYRQSLGQGLEFLIYFQGNSAPDKSGLPSDRFSAERTGGSVSTLTIQRTQQEDSAVYLCASSLADGTGEGYTFGSGTRLTVV.